This TCR beta chain derives from a study of graft-versus-host responses after intestinal transplantation. Study-wide background: Anti-thymocyte globulin induction, then tacrolimus and steroids for around 3 years, went to all recipients.

On this clone: Its antigen is as yet unknown.

With 4 bases clipped from V and 5 bases from J, the junction kept 7 bases outside the gene matches. Germline V gives CDR1 SGHRS, CDR2 YFSETQ. The CDR3 is 14 residues long. Study-level findings and limits: Where graft-donor T cell macrochimerism was present, patients had high graft-versus-host to host-versus-graft clonal ratios in allografts. Early declines in HvG clones that occurred post-transplant were associated with peak circulating GvH clone levels. Ileal or blood samples showed some GvH clones first, and such clones were also found in recipient marrow.

Method: immunoSEQ multiplex PCR; TCRdb's copy keeps in-frame clones and lacks some. The sample lists roughly 80,000 clones, more than 75% occurring once. The receptor comes from a human donor who was the organ donor for an intestinal transplant. The sequencing here drew on unstimulated CD8+ T cells sorted from spleen or lymph node cells, taken before transplant. J is TRBJ1-1 and V is TRBV5-1, with 8 bases that match TRBD1. Here the CDR3 reads CASSQGQGGTEAFF. CDR3 nucleotides: TGCGCCAGCAGCCAAGGACAGGGTGGGACTGAAGCTTTCTTT.